A selection of T cell receptor beta chains follows, all from one sample in a study of beta chain features in type 1 diabetes. Here immunoSEQ multiplex PCR was the method, and the copy in TCRdb shows in-frame clones only, minus some. The sample has a few hundred thousand clones; approximately 13% are singletons. The sequenced material came from naive CD4+ T cells from blood. These receptor sequences come from a woman in her late teens or twenties with type 1 diabetes. CDR3s include the opening cysteine and the closing phenylalanine or tryptophan. The D gene is left open where the match is weak. Clone size is shown for a subset of rows, as once, few, many or a class of expanded clone.

TRBV7-3	TRBD2	TRBJ2-3	few	CASSAISGRWPDTQYF	TGTGCCAGCAGCGCAATTAGCGGGAGGTGGCCAGATACGCAGTATTTT
TRBV7-2	-	TRBJ2-3	few	CASSLRRVTDTQYF	TGTGCCAGCAGCTTGAGGAGGGTCACAGATACGCAGTATTTT
TRBV14	-	TRBJ1-1	-	CASSQGGRVQAFF	TGTGCCAGCAGCCAAGGAGGCAGGGTTCAAGCTTTCTTT
TRBV30	-	TRBJ1-3	-	CACPEMSAGNTIYF	TGTGCCTGCCCAGAAATGTCAGCTGGAAACACCATATATTTT
TRBV5-1	-	TRBJ1-1	-	CASSLGANTEAFF	TGCGCCAGCAGCTTGGGGGCGAACACTGAAGCTTTCTTT
TRBV19	-	TRBJ2-1	few	CASVAGKGAEQFF	TGTGCTTCCGTGGCGGGAAAGGGAGCTGAGCAGTTCTTC
TRBV27	TRBD1	TRBJ1-1	-	CASSPQGVEAFF	TGTGCCAGCAGTCCGCAGGGGGTTGAAGCTTTCTTT
TRBV7-2	-	TRBJ2-5	-	CASSSLLGETQYF	TGTGCCAGCAGCTCACTCCTCGGGGAGACCCAGTACTTC
TRBV11-2	-	TRBJ2-5	-	CASSWGVQETQYF	TGTGCCAGCTCTTGGGGGGTCCAAGAGACCCAGTACTTC
TRBV7-8	-	TRBJ1-1	-	CASSSLEQGYAEAFF	TGTGCCAGCAGCTCCCTGGAGCAGGGTTATGCTGAAGCTTTCTTT
TRBV5-1	-	TRBJ2-1	few	CASSLEGATGRWGYNEQFF	TGCGCCAGCAGCTTGGAAGGTGCGACGGGAAGGTGGGGATACAATGAGCAGTTCTTC
TRBV6-5	-	TRBJ2-3	few	CASSYGESTDTQYF	TGTGCCAGCAGTTATGGGGAGAGCACAGATACGCAGTATTTT
TRBV7-9	TRBD2	TRBJ2-5	few	CASSLASGAQETQYF	TGTGCCAGCAGCTTAGCAAGCGGGGCCCAAGAGACCCAGTACTTC
TRBV28	-	TRBJ1-1	few	CASSPLGEVGTEAFF	TGTGCCAGCAGCCCCCTTGGGGAGGTAGGCACTGAAGCTTTCTTT
TRBV28	-	TRBJ2-1	few	CASSFSGFRQFF	TGTGCCAGCAGTTTTTCAGGGTTCAGGCAGTTCTTC
TRBV5-1	-	TRBJ2-1	-	CASTYTGTSTNEQFF	TGCGCCAGCACCTATACAGGGACATCTACCAATGAGCAGTTCTTC
TRBV29-1	TRBD1	TRBJ1-2	-	CSVGDRGYGYTF	TGCAGCGTGGGGGACAGGGGATATGGCTACACCTTC
TRBV11-2	TRBD2	TRBJ2-2	-	CASSPTSGVTGELFF	TGTGCCAGCAGCCCCACTAGCGGGGTCACCGGGGAGCTGTTTTTT
TRBV28	-	TRBJ2-7	few	CATEDRPYEQYF	TGTGCCACTGAGGACAGACCCTACGAGCAGTACTTC
TRBV4-1	TRBD2	TRBJ2-1	-	CASSQEGRPGTSGRYNEQFF	TGCGCCAGCAGCCAAGAGGGACGGCCGGGGACTAGCGGGCGGTACAATGAGCAGTTCTTC
TRBV9	TRBD2	TRBJ2-1	-	CASSVGLADYNEQFF	TGTGCCAGCAGCGTGGGTCTAGCGGACTACAATGAGCAGTTCTTC
TRBV7-9	-	TRBJ1-2	few	CASSPPGKGPGYTF	TGTGCCAGCAGCCCCCCAGGTAAAGGTCCTGGCTACACCTTC
TRBV11-2	-	TRBJ2-3	few	CASSLESPTQYF	TGTGCCAGCAGCCTCGAGTCCCCTACGCAGTATTTT
TRBV30	-	TRBJ1-4	-	CATDRTNEKLFF	TGTGCCACCGACAGAACTAATGAAAAACTGTTTTTT
TRBV5-4	-	TRBJ1-2	-	CASSLPNRDGYTF	TGTGCCAGCAGTCTTCCCAACAGGGATGGCTACACCTTC
TRBV11-2	-	TRBJ2-3	few	CASSSRQEGDTQYF	TGTGCCAGCAGCTCCAGACAGGAAGGAGATACGCAGTATTTT
TRBV5-1	-	TRBJ1-2	few	CASSLDRPNYGYTF	TGCGCCAGCAGCTTGGACAGACCTAACTATGGCTACACCTTC
TRBV5-1	TRBD2	TRBJ2-1	-	CASRQTSEAKFF	TGCGCCAGCAGACAGACTAGCGAGGCAAAGTTCTTC
TRBV5-4	TRBD2	TRBJ2-3	few	CASSPQGGFTDTQYF	TGTGCCAGCAGCCCGCAGGGAGGGTTCACAGATACGCAGTATTTT
TRBV5-4	-	TRBJ1-1	-	CASSTDTEAFF	TGTGCCAGCAGCACGGACACTGAAGCTTTCTTT
TRBV18	-	TRBJ1-5	few	CASSRSEAENQPQHF	TGTGCCAGCTCACGGTCAGAGGCAGAAAATCAGCCCCAGCATTTT